These T cell receptor beta chains were read from a single sample in a study of blood T cell repertoires in COVID-19. Generated by immunoSEQ multiplex PCR, the TCRdb table keeps only in-frame clones and is missing some. The sample gives a few hundred thousand clones, around nine tenths of which show up once; 3% to 3.5% is in the top ten. Sequenced input: peripheral blood. The receptors stem from a man aged 55 to 69 with acute or convalescent COVID-19. CDR3s include the opening cysteine and the closing phenylalanine or tryptophan. Fields, in order: clone size, D gene, V gene, J gene, CDR3 protein, CDR3 DNA. The D gene is left open where the match is weak. The listing skips clone size in some rows; elsewhere it reads once, few, many or a size class.

abundance: NA
d_gene: NA
v_gene: TRBV28
j_gene: TRBJ1-2
CDR3aa: CASSPDRSYGYTF
CDR3nt: TGTGCCAGCAGTCCTGACAGAAGCTATGGCTACACCTTC

abundance: NA
d_gene: TRBD1
v_gene: TRBV5-1
j_gene: TRBJ1-4
CDR3aa: CASSPTAGTENEKLFF
CDR3nt: TGCGCCAGCAGCCCCACCGCCGGGACAGAAAATGAAAAACTGTTTTTT

abundance: NA
d_gene: TRBD2
v_gene: TRBV7-9
j_gene: TRBJ2-3
CDR3aa: CASSLMLAGGPSTDTQYF
CDR3nt: TGTGCCAGCAGCTTAATGCTAGCGGGGGGGCCTAGCACAGATACGCAGTATTTT

abundance: NA
d_gene: TRBD1
v_gene: TRBV19
j_gene: TRBJ2-2
CDR3aa: CASSSGQVQNTGELFF
CDR3nt: TGTGCCAGTAGTTCAGGACAGGTACAGAACACCGGGGAGCTGTTTTTT

abundance: NA
d_gene: TRBD1
v_gene: TRBV24-1
j_gene: TRBJ2-7
CDR3aa: CATSEPWTGGAYEQYF
CDR3nt: TGTGCCACCAGTGAGCCCTGGACAGGGGGGGCCTACGAGCAGTACTTC

abundance: NA
d_gene: TRBD1
v_gene: TRBV11-3
j_gene: TRBJ2-4
CDR3aa: CASSYSTSVGGDPIQYF
CDR3nt: TGTGCCAGCAGCTATTCGACATCCGTAGGGGGCGACCCTATTCAGTACTTC

abundance: NA
d_gene: TRBD1
v_gene: TRBV28
j_gene: TRBJ2-7
CDR3aa: CASIPAATGSYEQYF
CDR3nt: TGTGCCAGCATCCCGGCGGCGACAGGGAGCTACGAGCAGTACTTC

abundance: NA
d_gene: TRBD2
v_gene: TRBV24-1
j_gene: TRBJ2-1
CDR3aa: CATSPSGGLMNEQFF
CDR3nt: TGTGCCACCAGTCCTAGCGGGGGGTTGATGAATGAGCAGTTCTTC

abundance: NA
d_gene: NA
v_gene: TRBV24-1
j_gene: TRBJ1-1
CDR3aa: CATSAWTGEAFF
CDR3nt: TGTGCCACCAGTGCCTGGACTGGAGAAGCTTTCTTT

abundance: few
d_gene: TRBD1
v_gene: TRBV6-2/TRBV6-3
j_gene: TRBJ1-2
CDR3aa: CASSPQIPTGGLRGYTF
CDR3nt: TGTGCCAGCAGCCCACAGATCCCGACAGGGGGCCTGCGTGGCTACACCTTC

abundance: NA
d_gene: TRBD2
v_gene: TRBV6-5
j_gene: TRBJ2-1
CDR3aa: CASAGLAGGGNEQFF
CDR3nt: TGTGCCAGCGCCGGACTAGCGGGGGGGGGCAATGAGCAGTTCTTC

abundance: NA
d_gene: NA
v_gene: TRBV6-5
j_gene: TRBJ1-2
CDR3aa: CASSYSARARGGYTF
CDR3nt: TGTGCCAGCAGTTATTCTGCTAGGGCCCGGGGGGGCTACACCTTC

abundance: NA
d_gene: NA
v_gene: TRBV7-2
j_gene: TRBJ1-3
CDR3aa: CASSLSPASRSGNTIYF
CDR3nt: TGTGCCAGCAGCTTATCCCCCGCGTCCAGGTCTGGAAACACCATATATTTT

abundance: NA
d_gene: TRBD1
v_gene: TRBV11-1
j_gene: TRBJ1-1
CDR3aa: CASSPNRGLNTEAFF
CDR3nt: TGTGCCAGCAGCCCCAACAGGGGGCTGAACACTGAAGCTTTCTTT

abundance: NA
d_gene: TRBD1
v_gene: TRBV7-8
j_gene: TRBJ1-6
CDR3aa: CASSYDRVGNSPLHF
CDR3nt: TGTGCCAGCAGCTACGACAGGGTGGGGAATTCACCCCTCCACTTT

abundance: NA
d_gene: NA
v_gene: TRBV15
j_gene: TRBJ2-7
CDR3aa: CATSTGVGAYEQYF
CDR3nt: TGTGCCACCAGCACAGGGGTGGGGGCCTACGAGCAGTACTTC

abundance: NA
d_gene: TRBD2
v_gene: TRBV11-1
j_gene: TRBJ2-1
CDR3aa: CASSLRTSGGYNEQFF
CDR3nt: TGTGCCAGCAGCTTGAGAACTAGCGGGGGCTACAATGAGCAGTTCTTC

abundance: NA
d_gene: NA
v_gene: TRBV6-5
j_gene: TRBJ2-5
CDR3aa: CASNPLGGTQYF
CDR3nt: TGTGCCAGCAACCCCCTGGGGGGGACCCAGTACTTC

abundance: NA
d_gene: TRBD2
v_gene: TRBV9
j_gene: TRBJ2-1
CDR3aa: CASSARLAGSYNEQFF
CDR3nt: TGTGCCAGCAGCGCCCGTTTAGCGGGCTCCTACAATGAGCAGTTCTTC

abundance: NA
d_gene: TRBD1
v_gene: TRBV7-3
j_gene: TRBJ1-2
CDR3aa: CASSASSSGGEHYGYTF
CDR3nt: TGTGCCAGCAGCGCAAGCAGCTCAGGGGGCGAGCACTATGGCTACACCTTC

abundance: once
d_gene: TRBD2
v_gene: TRBV11-2
j_gene: TRBJ2-1
CDR3aa: CASSLAVGGSYNEQFF
CDR3nt: TGTGCCAGCAGCTTAGCGGTTGGCGGGAGTTACAATGAGCAGTTCTTC

abundance: NA
d_gene: NA
v_gene: TRBV6-2/TRBV6-3
j_gene: TRBJ2-5
CDR3aa: CASSWGTRVQETQYF
CDR3nt: TGTGCCAGCAGTTGGGGCACCCGAGTCCAGGAGACCCAGTACTTC

abundance: NA
d_gene: NA
v_gene: TRBV19
j_gene: TRBJ2-2
CDR3aa: CASSSSRTDTNTGELFF
CDR3nt: TGTGCCAGTAGTTCGTCACGGACAGATACGAACACCGGGGAGCTGTTTTTT

abundance: NA
d_gene: NA
v_gene: TRBV25-1
j_gene: TRBJ1-4
CDR3aa: CASSEYRGGANEKLFF
CDR3nt: TGTGCCAGCAGTGAATATCGCGGGGGGGCTAATGAAAAACTGTTTTTT

abundance: NA
d_gene: TRBD2
v_gene: TRBV4-2
j_gene: TRBJ2-3
CDR3aa: CASSQGDSSGENTQYF
CDR3nt: TGTGCCAGCAGCCAAGGGGATAGTAGCGGGGAAAATACGCAGTATTTT

abundance: NA
d_gene: NA
v_gene: TRBV9
j_gene: TRBJ1-4
CDR3aa: CASSAADRTGNEKLFF
CDR3nt: TGTGCCAGCAGCGCGGCCGACAGGACTGGTAATGAAAAACTGTTTTTT

abundance: NA
d_gene: TRBD1
v_gene: TRBV6-6
j_gene: TRBJ2-5
CDR3aa: CASGRGTGGETQYF
CDR3nt: TGTGCCAGCGGAAGAGGGACAGGGGGAGAGACCCAGTACTTC

abundance: NA
d_gene: TRBD2
v_gene: TRBV7-2
j_gene: TRBJ2-7
CDR3aa: CASSLDRTSGVSYEQYF
CDR3nt: TGTGCCAGCAGCTTAGATCGGACTAGCGGGGTCTCCTACGAGCAGTACTTC

abundance: NA
d_gene: TRBD2
v_gene: TRBV7-6
j_gene: TRBJ2-7
CDR3aa: CASSPGTSGGVGGYEQYF
CDR3nt: TGTGCCAGCAGCCCCGGGACTAGCGGGGGGGTCGGGGGATACGAGCAGTACTTC

abundance: NA
d_gene: TRBD1
v_gene: TRBV15
j_gene: TRBJ1-1
CDR3aa: CATSRAGQGEEEAFF
CDR3nt: TGTGCCACCAGCAGAGCCGGACAGGGGGAGGAGGAAGCTTTCTTT

abundance: NA
d_gene: TRBD1
v_gene: TRBV28
j_gene: TRBJ2-7
CDR3aa: CASRVTGQIAYEQYF
CDR3nt: TGTGCCAGCAGGGTCACGGGACAGATTGCTTACGAGCAGTACTTC

abundance: few
d_gene: TRBD1
v_gene: TRBV18
j_gene: TRBJ1-4
CDR3aa: CASSPDRASDEKLFF
CDR3nt: TGTGCCAGCTCACCCGACAGGGCGAGTGACGAAAAACTGTTTTTT

abundance: NA
d_gene: NA
v_gene: TRBV19
j_gene: TRBJ1-4
CDR3aa: CASSIGQPDTETGKLFF
CDR3nt: TGTGCCAGTAGTATCGGACAGCCGGACACCGAAACGGGAAAACTGTTTTTT

abundance: once
d_gene: TRBD2
v_gene: TRBV19
j_gene: TRBJ2-5
CDR3aa: CASSILAGATYQETQYF
CDR3nt: TGTGCCAGTAGTATTTTAGCGGGGGCCACGTACCAAGAGACCCAGTACTTC

abundance: NA
d_gene: TRBD1
v_gene: TRBV6-2/TRBV6-3
j_gene: TRBJ1-3
CDR3aa: CASSPTGQESSGNTIYF
CDR3nt: TGTGCCAGCAGTCCCACGGGACAGGAGAGCTCTGGAAACACCATATATTTT

abundance: NA
d_gene: NA
v_gene: TRBV6-2/TRBV6-3
j_gene: TRBJ2-3
CDR3aa: CASSTRQGGTDTQYF
CDR3nt: TGTGCCAGCAGTACCCGACAGGGAGGTACAGATACGCAGTATTTT

abundance: NA
d_gene: NA
v_gene: TRBV28
j_gene: TRBJ1-5
CDR3aa: CASTPGGASNQPQHF
CDR3nt: TGTGCCAGCACTCCGGGTGGGGCGAGCAATCAGCCCCAGCATTTT

abundance: few
d_gene: TRBD2
v_gene: TRBV5-1
j_gene: TRBJ2-7
CDR3aa: CASSLEAGGTYEQYF
CDR3nt: TGCGCCAGCAGCTTGGAGGCCGGGGGGACCTACGAGCAGTACTTC

abundance: NA
d_gene: TRBD1
v_gene: TRBV19
j_gene: TRBJ1-6
CDR3aa: CASSPRQGGGGSPLHF
CDR3nt: TGTGCCAGTAGTCCCCGACAGGGGGGAGGAGGTTCACCCCTCCACTTT

abundance: NA
d_gene: NA
v_gene: TRBV6-5
j_gene: TRBJ2-7
CDR3aa: CASSSQEVLSYEQYF
CDR3nt: TGTGCCAGCAGTTCCCAGGAGGTTCTCTCCTACGAGCAGTACTTC

abundance: NA
d_gene: TRBD2
v_gene: TRBV19
j_gene: TRBJ2-3
CDR3aa: CASSKRHSGGPSTDTQYF
CDR3nt: TGTGCCAGTAGCAAGAGGCATAGCGGGGGGCCCAGCACAGATACGCAGTATTTT

abundance: NA
d_gene: NA
v_gene: TRBV30
j_gene: TRBJ1-4
CDR3aa: CAWSLSPSKGTRNEKLFF
CDR3nt: TGTGCCTGGAGTCTATCACCTTCCAAGGGGACAAGGAACGAAAAACTGTTTTTT

abundance: NA
d_gene: TRBD1
v_gene: TRBV11-3
j_gene: TRBJ1-1
CDR3aa: CASSSRHKGALNTEAFF
CDR3nt: TGTGCCAGCAGCTCGCGCCACAAGGGGGCCCTGAACACTGAAGCTTTCTTT

abundance: NA
d_gene: TRBD1
v_gene: TRBV10-3
j_gene: TRBJ1-3
CDR3aa: CAISTTGTGGSGNTIYF
CDR3nt: TGTGCCATCAGCACAACCGGGACAGGGGGCTCTGGAAACACCATATATTTT

abundance: NA
d_gene: TRBD2
v_gene: TRBV19
j_gene: TRBJ2-4
CDR3aa: CASSRDLAGRAKNIQYF
CDR3nt: TGTGCCAGTAGTAGGGACCTAGCGGGGCGAGCCAAAAACATTCAGTACTTC

abundance: NA
d_gene: NA
v_gene: TRBV11-3
j_gene: TRBJ1-2
CDR3aa: CASSKRGGAGYTF
CDR3nt: TGTGCCAGCAGCAAAAGGGGGGGCGCGGGCTACACCTTC

abundance: NA
d_gene: TRBD1
v_gene: TRBV6-5
j_gene: TRBJ2-7
CDR3aa: CASATGVTYEQYF
CDR3nt: TGTGCCAGCGCTACAGGGGTGACCTACGAGCAGTACTTC

abundance: NA
d_gene: NA
v_gene: TRBV5-1
j_gene: TRBJ2-3
CDR3aa: CASSVNRGSTDTQYF
CDR3nt: TGCGCCAGCAGCGTAAATCGAGGCAGCACAGATACGCAGTATTTT

abundance: NA
d_gene: NA
v_gene: TRBV28
j_gene: TRBJ2-7
CDR3aa: CASSFPTNPGVSYEQYF
CDR3nt: TGTGCCAGCAGTTTCCCCACAAACCCAGGGGTAAGCTACGAGCAGTACTTC